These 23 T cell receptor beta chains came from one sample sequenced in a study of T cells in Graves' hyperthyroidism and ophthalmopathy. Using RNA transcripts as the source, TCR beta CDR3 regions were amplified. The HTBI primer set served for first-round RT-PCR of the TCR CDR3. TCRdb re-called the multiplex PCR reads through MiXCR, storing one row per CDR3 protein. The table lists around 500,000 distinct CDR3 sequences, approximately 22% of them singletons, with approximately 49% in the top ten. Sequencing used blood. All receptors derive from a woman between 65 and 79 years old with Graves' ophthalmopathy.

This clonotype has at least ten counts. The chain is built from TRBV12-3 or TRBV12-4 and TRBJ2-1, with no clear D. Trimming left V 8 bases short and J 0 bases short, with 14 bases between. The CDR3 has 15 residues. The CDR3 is CASLFRVGSYNEQFF. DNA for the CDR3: TGTGCCAGCTTATTTAGGGTGGGCTCCTACAATGAGCAGTTCTTC.

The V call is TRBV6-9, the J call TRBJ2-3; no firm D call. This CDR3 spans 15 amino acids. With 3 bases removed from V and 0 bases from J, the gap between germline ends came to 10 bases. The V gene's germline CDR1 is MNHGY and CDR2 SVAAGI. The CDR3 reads CASSYLASSTDTQYF. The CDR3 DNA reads TGTGCCAGCAGTTACTTGGCGTCTAGCACAGATACGCAGTATTTT.

Here the CDR3 reads CARGDSDNEQFF. The CDR3 nucleotides are TGCGCCAGAGGGGACAGCGACAATGAGCAGTTCTTC. The chain carries TRBV10-1 and TRBJ2-1; 7 nucleotides agree with TRBD1. The CDR3 totals 12 residues. Germline V gives CDR1 WNHNN, CDR2 SYGVQD (reference sequence). Losses at the gene ends were 9 bases for V and 5 bases for J; bases not matched to a gene: 4.

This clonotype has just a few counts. The CDR3 region has the DNA TGTGCCAGCAGTTTAGACAGGAAGGTCCAGGAGACCCAGTACTTC. Residues: CASSLDRKVQETQYF. The chain couples TRBV12-3 or TRBV12-4 to TRBJ2-5; possibly TRBD1 for D (5 bases). CDR3 length: 15 amino acids. V lost 1 base to trimming and J lost 5 bases, with 14 bases between them.

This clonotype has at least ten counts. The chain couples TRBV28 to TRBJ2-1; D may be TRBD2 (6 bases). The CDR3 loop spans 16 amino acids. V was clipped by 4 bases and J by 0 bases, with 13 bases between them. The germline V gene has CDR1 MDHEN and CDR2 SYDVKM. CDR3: CASSSLRGSSYNEQFF. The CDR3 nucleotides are TGTGCCAGCAGTTCCCTTCGGGGGAGCTCCTACAATGAGCAGTTCTTC.

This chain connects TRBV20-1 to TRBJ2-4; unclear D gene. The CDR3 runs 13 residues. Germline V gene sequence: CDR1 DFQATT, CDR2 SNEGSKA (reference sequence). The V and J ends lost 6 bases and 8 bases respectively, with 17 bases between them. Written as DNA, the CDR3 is TGCAGTGCCAGTGGGAACCCGAAGGACATTCAGTACTTC. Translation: CSASGNPKDIQYF.

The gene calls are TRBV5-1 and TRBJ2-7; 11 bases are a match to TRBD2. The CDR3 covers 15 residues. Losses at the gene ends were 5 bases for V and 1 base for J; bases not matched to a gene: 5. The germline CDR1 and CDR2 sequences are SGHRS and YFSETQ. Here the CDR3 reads CASRPGLAESYEQYF. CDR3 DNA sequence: TGCGCCAGCAGACCGGGACTAGCGGAGTCCTACGAGCAGTACTTC.

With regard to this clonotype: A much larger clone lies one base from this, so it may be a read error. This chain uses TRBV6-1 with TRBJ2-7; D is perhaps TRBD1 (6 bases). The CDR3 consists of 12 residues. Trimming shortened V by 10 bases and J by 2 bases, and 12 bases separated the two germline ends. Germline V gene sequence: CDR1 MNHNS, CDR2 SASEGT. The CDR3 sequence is CAISTGPYEQYF. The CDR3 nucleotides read TGTGCCATCAGCACAGGGCCCTACGAGCAGTACTTC.

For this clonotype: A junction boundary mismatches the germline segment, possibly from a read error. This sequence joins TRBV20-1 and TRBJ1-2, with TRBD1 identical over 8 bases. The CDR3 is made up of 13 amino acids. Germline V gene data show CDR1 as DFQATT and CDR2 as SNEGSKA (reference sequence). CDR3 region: CSAQSGGEHGCTF. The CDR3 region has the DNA TGCAGTGCCCAATCAGGGGGCGAGCATGGCTGCACCTTC.

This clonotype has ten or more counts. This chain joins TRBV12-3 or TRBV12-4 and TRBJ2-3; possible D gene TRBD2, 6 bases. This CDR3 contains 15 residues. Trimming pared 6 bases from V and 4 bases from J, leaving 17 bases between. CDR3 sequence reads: CASRLYGGPADTQYF. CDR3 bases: TGTGCCAGCAGACTCTACGGGGGACCGGCAGATACGCAGTATTTT.

The CDR3 coding sequence is TGTGCCTGGAGGAGCCCAGGAAACACCGGGGAGCTGTTTTTT. Translated, it gives CAWRSPGNTGELFF. This sequence joins TRBV30 and TRBJ2-2; D gene uncertain. The germline V and J ends were trimmed by 3 bases and 2 bases, with 10 bases remaining between them. The CDR3 consists of 14 residues. Germline-derived CDR1 and CDR2 are GTSNPN and SVGIG (reference sequence).

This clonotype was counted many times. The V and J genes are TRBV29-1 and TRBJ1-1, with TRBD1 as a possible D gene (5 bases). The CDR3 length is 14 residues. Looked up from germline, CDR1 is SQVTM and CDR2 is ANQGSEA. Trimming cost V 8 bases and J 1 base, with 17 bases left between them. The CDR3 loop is CSSSEGRRNTEAFF. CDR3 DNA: TGCAGCTCCAGCGAGGGACGGCGGAACACTGAAGCTTTCTTT.

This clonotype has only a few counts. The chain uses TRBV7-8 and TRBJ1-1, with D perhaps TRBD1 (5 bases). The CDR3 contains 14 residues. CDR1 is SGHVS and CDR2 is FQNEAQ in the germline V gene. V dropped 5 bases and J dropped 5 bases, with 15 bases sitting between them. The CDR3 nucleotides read TGTGCCAGCAGCCTCGTCGGGGGAAGGACTGAAGCTTTCTTT. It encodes CASSLVGGRTEAFF.

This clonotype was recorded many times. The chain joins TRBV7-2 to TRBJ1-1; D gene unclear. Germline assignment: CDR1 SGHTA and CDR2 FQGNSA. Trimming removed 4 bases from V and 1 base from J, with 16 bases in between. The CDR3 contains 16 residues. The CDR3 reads CASSSFMAGPNTEAFF. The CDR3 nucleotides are TGTGCCAGCAGCTCGTTCATGGCAGGACCGAACACTGAAGCTTTCTTT.

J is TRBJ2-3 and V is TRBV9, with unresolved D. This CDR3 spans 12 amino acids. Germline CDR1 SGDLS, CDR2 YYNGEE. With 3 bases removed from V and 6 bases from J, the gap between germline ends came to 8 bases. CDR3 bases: TGTGCCAGCAGCGCAACATCCGATACGCAGTATTTT. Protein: CASSATSDTQYF. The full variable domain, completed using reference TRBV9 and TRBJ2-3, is DSGVTQTPKHLITATGQRVTLRCSPRSGDLSVYWYQQSLDQGLQFLIQYYNGEERAKGNILERFSAQQFPDLHSELNLSSLELGDSALYFCASSATSDTQYFGPGTRLTVL.

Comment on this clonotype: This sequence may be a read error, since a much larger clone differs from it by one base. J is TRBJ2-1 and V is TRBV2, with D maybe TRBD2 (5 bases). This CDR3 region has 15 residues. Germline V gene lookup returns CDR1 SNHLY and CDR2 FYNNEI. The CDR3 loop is CASRRIGGKINEQLF. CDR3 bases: TGTGCCAGCAGACGAATAGGAGGCAAGATCAATGAGCAGCTCTTC. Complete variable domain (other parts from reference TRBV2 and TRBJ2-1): EPEVTQTPSHQVTQMGQEVILRCVPISNHLYFYWYRQILGQKVEFLVSFYNNEISEKSEIFDDQFSVERPDGSNFTLKIRSTKLEDSAMYFCASRRIGGKINEQLFGPGTRLTVL.

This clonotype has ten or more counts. Written as DNA, the CDR3 is TGTGCCATCAGTGAGGTTGGTTCCAGGCTCAGGGGCGCAGTGAACACTGAAGCTTTCTTT. Its protein is CAISEVGSRLRGAVNTEAFF. The chain combines TRBV10-3 with TRBJ1-1, with D possibly matching TRBD1 (6 bases). CDR3 length equals 20 residues. In germline, CDR1 is ENHRY, CDR2 SYGVKD. The V gene lost 2 bases and the J gene lost 0 bases, with 25 bases spanning the gap.

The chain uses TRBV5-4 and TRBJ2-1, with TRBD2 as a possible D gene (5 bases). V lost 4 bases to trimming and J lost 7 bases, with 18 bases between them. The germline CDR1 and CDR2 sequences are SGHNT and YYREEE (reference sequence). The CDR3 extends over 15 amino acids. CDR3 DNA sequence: TGTGCCAGCAGCCTTTGGCTAGCCGGTGGGAATGAGCAGTTCTTC. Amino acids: CASSLWLAGGNEQFF.

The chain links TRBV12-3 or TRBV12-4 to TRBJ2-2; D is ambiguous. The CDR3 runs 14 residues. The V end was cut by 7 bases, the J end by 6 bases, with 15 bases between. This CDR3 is CASNPIRLAGELFF. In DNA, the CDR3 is TGTGCCAGCAACCCTATCAGACTCGCCGGGGAGCTGTTTTTT.

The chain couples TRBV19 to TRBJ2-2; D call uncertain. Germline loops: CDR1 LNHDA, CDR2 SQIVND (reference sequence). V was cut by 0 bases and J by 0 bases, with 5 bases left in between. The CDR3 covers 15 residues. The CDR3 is CASSIDSSNTGELFF. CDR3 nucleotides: TGTGCCAGTAGTATAGATAGCTCGAACACCGGGGAGCTGTTTTTT.

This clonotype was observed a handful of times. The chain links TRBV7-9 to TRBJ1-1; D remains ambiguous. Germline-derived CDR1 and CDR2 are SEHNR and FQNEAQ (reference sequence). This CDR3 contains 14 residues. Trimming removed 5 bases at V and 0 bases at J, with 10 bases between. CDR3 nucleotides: TGTGCCAGCAGCCTATACAGCGTGAACACTGAAGCTTTCTTT. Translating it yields CASSLYSVNTEAFF.

CDR3 protein: CASRPQGSWGYGYTF. CDR3 nucleotides: TGTGCCAGCAGGCCCCAAGGGAGCTGGGGCTATGGCTACACCTTC. The J gene is TRBJ1-2, the V gene TRBV28; D gene unclear. This CDR3 has 15 residues. V was trimmed by 6 bases and J by 4 bases, leaving 18 bases between them. CDR1 is MDHEN and CDR2 is SYDVKM in the germline V gene.

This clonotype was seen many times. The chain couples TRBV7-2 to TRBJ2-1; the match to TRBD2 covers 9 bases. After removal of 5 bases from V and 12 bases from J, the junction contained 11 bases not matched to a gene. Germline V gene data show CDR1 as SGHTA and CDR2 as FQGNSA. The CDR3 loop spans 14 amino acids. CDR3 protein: CASSRLAATGPQFF. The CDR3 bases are TGTGCCAGCAGCCGACTAGCGGCTACGGGTCCGCAGTTCTTC.